Given below is one T cell receptor (beta chain) in context. The data were taken from a study of blood T cell repertoires in COVID-19. The CDR3 sequence is 15 residues long. Germline-derived CDR1 and CDR2 are WSHSY and SAAADI. Trimming removed 8 bases from V and 0 bases from J, with 15 bases in between. Methods used by the authors: For nucleated cells, counts were estimated from reference gene primer amplification. Sequenced by immunoSEQ multiplex PCR; TCRdb stores in-frame clones only, minus some. V and J calls and clone size are those listed in that table; D and trimming were worked out from the DNA. The sample shows 270,000 or so clones, roughly 89% of them seen only once.

The receptor was derived from a woman in her 40s who had recovered from COVID-19. The chain employs TRBV10-2 and TRBJ2-3, with D perhaps matching TRBD2 (6 bases). The specimen sequenced was peripheral blood. The CDR3 loop reads CASLLGEASTDTQYF. CDR3 sequence (DNA): TGCGCCAGCCTTCTAGGGGAGGCTAGCACAGATACGCAGTATTTT.